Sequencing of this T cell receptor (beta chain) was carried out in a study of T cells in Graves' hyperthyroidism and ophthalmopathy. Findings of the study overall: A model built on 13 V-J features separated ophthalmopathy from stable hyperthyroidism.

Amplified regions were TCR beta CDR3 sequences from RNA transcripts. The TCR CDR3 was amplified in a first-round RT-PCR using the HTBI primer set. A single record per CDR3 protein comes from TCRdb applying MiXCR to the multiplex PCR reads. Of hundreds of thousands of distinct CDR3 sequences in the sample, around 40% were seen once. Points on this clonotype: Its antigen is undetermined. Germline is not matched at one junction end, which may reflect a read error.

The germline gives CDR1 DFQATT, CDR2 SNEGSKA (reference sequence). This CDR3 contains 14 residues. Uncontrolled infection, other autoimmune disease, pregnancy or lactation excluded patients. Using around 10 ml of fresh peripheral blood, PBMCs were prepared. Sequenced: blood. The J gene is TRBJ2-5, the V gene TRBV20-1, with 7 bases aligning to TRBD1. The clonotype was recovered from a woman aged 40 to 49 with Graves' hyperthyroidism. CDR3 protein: CSATGTDMQGTQYF. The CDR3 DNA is TGCAGTGCTACCGGGACAGACATGCAAGGGACCCAGTACTTC.